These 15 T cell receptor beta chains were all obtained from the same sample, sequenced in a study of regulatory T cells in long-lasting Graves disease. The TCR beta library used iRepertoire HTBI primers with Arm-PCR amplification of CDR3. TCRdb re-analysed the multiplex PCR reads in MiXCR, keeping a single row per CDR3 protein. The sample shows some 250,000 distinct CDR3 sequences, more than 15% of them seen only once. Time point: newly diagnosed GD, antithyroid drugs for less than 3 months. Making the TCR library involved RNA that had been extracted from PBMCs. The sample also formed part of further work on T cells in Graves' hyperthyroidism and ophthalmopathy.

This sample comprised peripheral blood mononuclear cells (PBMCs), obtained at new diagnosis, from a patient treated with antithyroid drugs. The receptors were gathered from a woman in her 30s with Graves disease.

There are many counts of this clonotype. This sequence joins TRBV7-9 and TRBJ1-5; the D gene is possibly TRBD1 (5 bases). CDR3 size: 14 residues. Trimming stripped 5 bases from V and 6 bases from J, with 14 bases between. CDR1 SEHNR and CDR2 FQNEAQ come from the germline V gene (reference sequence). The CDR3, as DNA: TGTGCCAGCAGCCCATGGGGGGAGGGTCAGCCCCAGCATTTT. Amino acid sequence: CASSPWGEGQPQHF.

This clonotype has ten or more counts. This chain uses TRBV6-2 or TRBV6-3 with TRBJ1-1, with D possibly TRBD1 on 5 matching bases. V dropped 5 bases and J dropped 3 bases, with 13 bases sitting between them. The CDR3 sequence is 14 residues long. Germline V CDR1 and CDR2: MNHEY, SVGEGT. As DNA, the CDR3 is TGTGCCAGCAGTGAGAGAGGAGGGGACACTGAAGCTTTCTTT. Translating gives CASSERGGDTEAFF.

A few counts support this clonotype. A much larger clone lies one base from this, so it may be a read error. CDR3 in DNA: TGCGCCAGCAGCATGGGCAGGCTGGGGCAGTTCTTC. It yields the protein CASSMGRLGQFF. The chain recombines TRBV5-1 with TRBJ2-1; D gene uncertain. CDR1 is SGHRS, CDR2 YFSETQ, per germline. Trimming shortened V by 4 bases and J by 12 bases, and 14 bases separated the two germline ends. CDR3 length: 12 amino acids.

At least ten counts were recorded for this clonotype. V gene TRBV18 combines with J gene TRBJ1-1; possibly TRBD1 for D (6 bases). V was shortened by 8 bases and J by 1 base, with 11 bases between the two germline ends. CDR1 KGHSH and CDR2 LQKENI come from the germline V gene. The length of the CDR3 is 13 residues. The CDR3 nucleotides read TGTGCCAGCAGTACACAGGGGAACACTGAAGCTTTCTTT. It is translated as CASSTQGNTEAFF.

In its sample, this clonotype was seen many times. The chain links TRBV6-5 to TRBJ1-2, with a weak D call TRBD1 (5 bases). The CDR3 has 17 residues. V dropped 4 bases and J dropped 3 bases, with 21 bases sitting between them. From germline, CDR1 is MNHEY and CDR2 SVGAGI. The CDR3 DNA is TGTGCCAGCAGTTTGGAAGGGACCGGTCTAGGATACTATGGCTACACCTTC. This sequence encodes CASSLEGTGLGYYGYTF.

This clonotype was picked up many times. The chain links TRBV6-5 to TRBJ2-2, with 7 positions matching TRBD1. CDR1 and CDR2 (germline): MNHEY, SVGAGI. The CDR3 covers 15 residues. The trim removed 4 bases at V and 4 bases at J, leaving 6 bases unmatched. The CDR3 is CASSSRQGSTGELFF. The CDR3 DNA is TGTGCCAGCAGTTCAAGACAGGGTTCCACCGGGGAGCTGTTTTTT.

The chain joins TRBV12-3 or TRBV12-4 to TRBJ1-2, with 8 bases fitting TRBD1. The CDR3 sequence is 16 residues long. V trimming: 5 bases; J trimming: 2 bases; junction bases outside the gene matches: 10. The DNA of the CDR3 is TGTGCCAGCAGTCCAGCCGGACAGGGTAGCAACTATGGCTACACCTTC. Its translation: CASSPAGQGSNYGYTF.

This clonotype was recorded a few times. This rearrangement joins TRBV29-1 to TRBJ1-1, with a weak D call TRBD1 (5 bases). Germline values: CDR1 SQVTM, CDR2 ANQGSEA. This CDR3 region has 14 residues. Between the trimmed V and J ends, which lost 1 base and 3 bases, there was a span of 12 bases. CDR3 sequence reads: CSVEGGRYDTEAFF. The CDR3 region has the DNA TGCAGCGTTGAAGGGGGCAGGTATGACACTGAAGCTTTCTTT.

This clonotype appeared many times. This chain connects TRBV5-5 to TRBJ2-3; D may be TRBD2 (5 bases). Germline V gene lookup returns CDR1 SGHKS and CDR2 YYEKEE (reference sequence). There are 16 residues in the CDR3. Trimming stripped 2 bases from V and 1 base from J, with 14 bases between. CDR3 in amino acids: CASSFYRGWGTDTQYF. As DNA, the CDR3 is TGTGCCAGCAGCTTTTATCGGGGTTGGGGCACAGATACGCAGTATTTT.

CDR3 sequence: CASSEKLDTEAFF. CDR3 nucleotides: TGCGCCAGCAGTGAAAAGTTGGACACTGAAGCTTTCTTT. The V gene is TRBV10-1, the J gene TRBJ1-1, with unresolved D. Germline-derived CDR1 and CDR2 are WNHNN and SYGVQD (reference sequence). V was trimmed by 3 bases and J by 3 bases, leaving 8 bases between them. This CDR3 spans 13 amino acids.

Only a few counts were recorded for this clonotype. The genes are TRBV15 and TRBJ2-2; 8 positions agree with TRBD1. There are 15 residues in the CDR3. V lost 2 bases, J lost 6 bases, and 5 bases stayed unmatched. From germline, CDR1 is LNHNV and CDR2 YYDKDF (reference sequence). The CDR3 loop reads CATSRTTGVAGELFF. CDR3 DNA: TGTGCCACCAGCAGAACGACAGGGGTCGCCGGGGAGCTGTTTTTT.

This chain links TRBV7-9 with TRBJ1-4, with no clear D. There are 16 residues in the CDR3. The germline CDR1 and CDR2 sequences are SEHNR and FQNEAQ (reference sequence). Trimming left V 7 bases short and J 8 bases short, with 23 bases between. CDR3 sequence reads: CASTFFPSDGGEKLFF. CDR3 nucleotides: TGTGCCAGCACCTTCTTCCCCTCGGACGGAGGAGAAAAACTGTTTTTT. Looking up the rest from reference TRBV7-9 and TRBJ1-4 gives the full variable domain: DTGVSQNPRHKITKRGQNVTFRCDPISEHNRLYWYRQTLGQGPEFLTYFQNEAQLEKSRLLSDRFSAERPKGSFSTLEIQRTEQGDSAMYLCASTFFPSDGGEKLFFGSGTQLSVL.

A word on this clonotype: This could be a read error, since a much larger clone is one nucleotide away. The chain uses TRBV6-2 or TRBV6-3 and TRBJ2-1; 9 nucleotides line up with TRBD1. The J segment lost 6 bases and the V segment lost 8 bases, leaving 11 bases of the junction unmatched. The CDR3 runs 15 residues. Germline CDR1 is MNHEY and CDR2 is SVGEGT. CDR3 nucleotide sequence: TGTGCCAGCGGCCAAACAGGGGGCGTCGCCAATGAGCAGTTCTTC. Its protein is CASGQTGGVANEQFF.

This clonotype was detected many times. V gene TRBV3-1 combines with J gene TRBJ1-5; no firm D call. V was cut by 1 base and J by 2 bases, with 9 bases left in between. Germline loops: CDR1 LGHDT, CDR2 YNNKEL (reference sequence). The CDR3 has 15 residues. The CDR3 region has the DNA TGTGCCAGCAGCCAAGGGGCCGGCCGCAATCAGCCCCAGCATTTT. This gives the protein CASSQGAGRNQPQHF.

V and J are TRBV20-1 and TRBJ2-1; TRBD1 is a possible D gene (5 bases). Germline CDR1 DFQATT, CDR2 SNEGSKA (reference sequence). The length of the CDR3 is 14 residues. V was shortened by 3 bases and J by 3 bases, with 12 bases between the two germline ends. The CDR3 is CSASPAGFYNEQFF. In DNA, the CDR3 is TGCAGTGCTAGTCCGGCAGGGTTCTACAATGAGCAGTTCTTC.